This record covers a single TCR beta chain. This sample stems from a study of cytomegalovirus exposure and HLA in healthy donors. Assay used: immunoSEQ multiplex PCR; TCRdb lists only in-frame clones, some missing. The table records about 82,000 clones, more than 85% of them present only once. CDR3 length: 14 residues. Trimming stripped 2 bases from V and 6 bases from J, with 13 bases between. CDR1 is MNHNS and CDR2 is SASEGT in the germline V gene. This chain links TRBV6-1 with TRBJ1-2; D might be TRBD1 (6 bases). Sequences were obtained from PBMCs. The sequence derives from a young man in good health and CMV-seronegative. The CDR3 spells CASSEPTGWNGYTF. In DNA form, the CDR3 reads TGTGCCAGCAGTGAACCCACAGGGTGGAATGGCTACACCTTC.